This T cell receptor (beta chain) is drawn from a study of CD8 T cells in ankylosing spondylitis. TCRdb called the 5' RACE reads again in MiXCR, with one record for every CDR3 protein. The sample lists 30,000 to 45,000 distinct CDR3 sequences; about a tenth were seen once. CDR3 length: 14 amino acids. V lost 0 bases, J lost 1 base, and 4 bases lay in between. Germline V gene sequence: CDR1 SEHNR, CDR2 FQNEAQ (reference sequence). General observations from the study: Ankylosing spondylitis blood appeared to be characterized by a TCR beta motif of several highly homologous variants. Disease-linked clones proved CD8+ and comparatively uncommon in peripheral blood.

This clonotype showed up just once. Its antigen is as yet unknown. The sequenced sample was blood, either unsorted or a sorted T cell fraction (not recorded which). The receptor comes from a male donor with ankylosing spondylitis or in good health (not recorded which). The chain uses TRBV7-9 and TRBJ1-5; the D is unclear. CDR3 residues: CASSLAPSNQPQHF. In DNA form, the CDR3 reads TGTGCCAGCAGCTTAGCTCCGAGCAATCAGCCCCAGCATTTT.